This TCR beta chain was profiled in a study of graft-versus-host responses after intestinal transplantation (dated by TCRdb to the early 2020s). At the level of the whole study: Multivisceral, liver-intestinal, or isolated intestinal transplants were received by the recipients. Every recipient was given anti-thymocyte globulin induction, then maintenance tacrolimus and steroids for roughly 3 years. Bulk TCR-beta CDR3 sequencing was used to track graft-versus-host and host-versus-graft alloreactive T cell clones in the graft, circulation and bone marrow after intestinal transplantation. Alloreactive clones were identified by sequencing pre-transplant mixed lymphocyte reaction products and comparing them with unstimulated pre-transplant donor and recipient T cells. The cohort enrolled 20 to 30 intestinal transplant recipients, one of whom was a retransplant, and a few patients without pretransplant specimens were excluded. A peak of at least 4% donor T cells among recipient peripheral blood mononuclear cells was the definition used for donor T cell macrochimerism. Samples from a few later patients were sequenced in-house on an Illumina MiSeq with MiXCR processing rather than by the commercial service. Points the paper makes about the study in general: GvH clones were detected in recipient bone marrow, and some of these GvH clones were observed earlier in ileal mucosa or blood, consistent with an intestinal mucosal origin. Early after transplant, declines in HvG clones were associated with peak levels of circulating GvH clones. The conclusions were limited by the relatively low number and heterogeneity of the intestinal transplant patients. Patients with donor T cell macrochimerism had high GvH to HvG T cell clonal ratios in their allografts.

As regards this clone: Its recognized antigen is unknown. No much larger clone exists at a distance of one base, and base qualities are not known.

Relative to germline, V is missing 2 bases and J is missing 3 bases, with 2 bases of the junction outside any gene match. The germline V gene encodes CDR1 SEHNR and CDR2 FQNEAQ (reference sequence). Inclusive of the bounding cysteine and phenylalanine, the CDR3 is 15 residues long. Just the 45-base CDR3 DNA is kept, in frame starting at base 1. The library was produced with the immunoSEQ multiplex PCR assay. For most patients, genomic DNA was isolated with the Qiagen DNeasy Blood and Tissue Kit and shipped frozen to Adaptive Biotechnologies for TCR sequencing. For most patients, genomic DNA was subjected to high-throughput TCR-beta CDR3 sequencing by Adaptive Biotechnologies. The paper's data handling went like this. TCR sequencing data for some 17 patients were retrieved from Adaptive's ImmunoSEQ software; three other patients were processed with MiXCR and VDJtools. To correct CD4 versus CD8 sorting errors, sequences present in both subsets at a frequency ratio below 5:1 were removed. Because the origin of CDR3 nucleotide sequences shared between donor and recipient could not be assigned, those sequences were removed. Alloreactive clones required at least 2-fold expansion over unstimulated cells and minimum CFSE-low frequency of 0.002% (template counts) or 0.001% (read counts). Mappable clones were those detected in sequenced pre-transplant spleen, lymph node, or MLR CFSE-low populations of the donor or recipient. Cumulative frequency of alloreactive clones was calculated as a percentage of all sequences weighted by copy number. As stored in TCRdb, this immuneACCESS dataset retains in-frame rearrangements with V and J assigned. A fraction of the clones does not appear; measured against another copy, unresolved V genes explain less than half of the discrepancy, and the remainder lacks a known reason. That table gives V, J and clone size, and the DNA gave D and trimming. The sample table holds some 81,000 clones, of which around 90% were seen once. The leading ten clones occupy approximately 0.34% of the sample.

This sample's time point label indicates: cells obtained before transplantation from donor or recipient. CD3+CD4+ and CD3+CD8+ populations were FACS-sorted from unstimulated pre-transplant donor and recipient cells taken from spleen or lymph nodes. The receptor chain draws on TRBV7-9 and TRBJ2-1; TRBD2 fits 9 bases in the junction. The sequence was obtained from a human donor who received an intestinal transplant. Here the sequenced sample was unstimulated CD4+ T cells sorted from spleen or lymph node cells, taken before intestinal transplant. This receptor has the CDR3 CASSLSSGGYNEQFF. The nucleotide sequence reads as follows: TGTGCCAGCAGCTTAAGTAGCGGGGGCTACAATGAGCAGTTCTTC.